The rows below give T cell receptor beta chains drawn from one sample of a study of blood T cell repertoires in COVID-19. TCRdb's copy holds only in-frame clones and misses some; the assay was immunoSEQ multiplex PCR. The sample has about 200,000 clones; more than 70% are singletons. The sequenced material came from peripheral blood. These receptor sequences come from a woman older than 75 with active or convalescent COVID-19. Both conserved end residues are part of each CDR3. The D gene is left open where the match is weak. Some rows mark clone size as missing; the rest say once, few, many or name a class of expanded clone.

CASSPGGPGQPQHF | TGTGCCAGCAGCCCGGGAGGCCCAGGGCAGCCCCAGCATTTT | . | TRBV28 | . | TRBJ1-5
CASSLTGGMNTEAFF | TGTGCCAGCAGTTTGACAGGGGGGATGAACACTGAAGCTTTCTTT | TRBD1 | TRBV6-5 | . | TRBJ1-1
CASSSRQGVTEAFF | TGTGCCAGCAGCTCGAGACAGGGGGTCACTGAAGCTTTCTTT | TRBD1 | TRBV7-2 | . | TRBJ1-1
CASSLGDSPLWGYTF | TGTGCCAGCAGCTTAGGGGACAGCCCTCTATGGGGCTACACCTTC | TRBD1 | TRBV11-2 | . | TRBJ1-2
CASSLSAGQETQYF | TGTGCCAGCAGTTTATCAGCCGGGCAAGAGACCCAGTACTTC | . | TRBV28 | once | TRBJ2-5
CASRQGQGNYGYTF | TGTGCCAGTAGACAGGGACAGGGGAACTATGGCTACACCTTC | TRBD1 | TRBV6-5 | . | TRBJ1-2
CASAPDTSNQPQHF | TGTGCCAGCGCGCCGGACACTAGCAATCAGCCCCAGCATTTT | . | TRBV2 | . | TRBJ1-5
CASSPGTALYNEQFF | TGCGCCAGCAGCCCCGGGACAGCCTTATACAATGAGCAGTTCTTC | TRBD1 | TRBV4-1 | . | TRBJ2-1
CASSLAGGFSTDTQYF | TGTGCCAGCAGCTTAGCGGGGGGGTTTTCCACAGATACGCAGTATTTT | TRBD2 | TRBV5-8 | once | TRBJ2-3
CASSLAFQQGANTGELFF | TGCGCCAGCAGCTTGGCGTTCCAACAGGGGGCGAACACCGGGGAGCTGTTTTTT | TRBD1 | TRBV5-1 | . | TRBJ2-2
CASSFSGGPAYNEQFF | TGTGCCAGCAGCTTTAGCGGGGGGCCCGCCTACAATGAGCAGTTCTTC | TRBD2 | TRBV7-2 | . | TRBJ2-1
CASSQGVTSSDTQYF | TGCGCCAGCAGCCAAGGGGTCACTAGCTCAGATACGCAGTATTTT | . | TRBV4-3 | . | TRBJ2-3
CASSKFNGISGNTIYF | TGTGCCAGTAGTAAATTTAACGGGATCTCTGGAAACACCATATATTTT | . | TRBV19 | . | TRBJ1-3
CATSRDSSYNSPLHF | TGTGCCACCAGCAGAGACAGCTCCTATAATTCACCCCTCCACTTT | . | TRBV15 | . | TRBJ1-6
CASSYSGGQGITYEQYF | TGTGCCAGCAGTTACTCCGGAGGACAGGGGATTACCTACGAGCAGTACTTC | TRBD1 | TRBV6-2/TRBV6-3 | . | TRBJ2-7
CASSFSNRGSGYTF | TGTGCCAGCAGTTTCTCAAACAGGGGCTCTGGCTACACCTTC | TRBD1 | TRBV6-2/TRBV6-3 | . | TRBJ1-2
CASSSPALAGGLKTQYF | TGTGCCAGCAGCTCCCCGGCACTAGCGGGGGGCCTCAAGACCCAGTACTTC | TRBD2 | TRBV7-9 | . | TRBJ2-5
CASSQEPGLAVSEQYF | TGCGCCAGCAGCCAGGAACCGGGACTAGCGGTATCCGAGCAGTACTTC | TRBD2 | TRBV4-3 | . | TRBJ2-7
CASERGRNEKLFF | TGTGCCAGCGAGCGGGGGAGGAATGAAAAACTGTTTTTT | . | TRBV5-6 | few | TRBJ1-4
CASRQGIGNTIYF | TGTGCCAGCAGACAGGGAATAGGAAACACCATATATTTT | . | TRBV28 | few | TRBJ1-3
CASSFGSGAFTGELFF | TGTGCCAGCAGCTTCGGTAGCGGGGCTTTCACCGGGGAGCTGTTTTTT | TRBD2 | TRBV5-6 | few | TRBJ2-2
CASSRAGDRSNQPQHF | TGTGCCAGCTCACGGGCAGGGGATCGAAGCAATCAGCCCCAGCATTTT | . | TRBV18 | . | TRBJ1-5
CASSRGGDNYGYTF | TGTGCCAGTAGTCGTGGAGGTGATAACTATGGCTACACCTTC | . | TRBV19 | . | TRBJ1-2
CSVLSPDGANVLTF | TGCAGCGTTTTATCCCCAGATGGGGCCAACGTCCTGACTTTC | . | TRBV29-1 | . | TRBJ2-6
CASSESRGQNEQYF | TGTGCCAGCAGTGAAAGTCGGGGACAGAACGAGCAGTACTTC | TRBD1 | TRBV6-1 | . | TRBJ2-7
CATSVVGGPASGTQYF | TGTGCCACCAGTGTCGTCGGAGGACCCGCATCGGGTACGCAGTATTTT | . | TRBV24-1 | . | TRBJ2-3
CASSLGQAVGAEAFF | TGTGCCAGCAGCTTGGGACAGGCGGTGGGGGCTGAAGCTTTCTTT | . | TRBV5-5 | . | TRBJ1-1
CASSGRQWGGTDTQYF | TGTGCCAGCAGTGGAAGACAGTGGGGCGGCACAGATACGCAGTATTTT | . | TRBV6-1 | . | TRBJ2-3
CASSSLGGVGQPQHF | TGTGCCAGCAGTTCACTCGGGGGAGTAGGCCAGCCCCAGCATTTT | . | TRBV6-5 | . | TRBJ1-5
CASSEGQIEAFF | TGTGCCAGCAGTGAAGGTCAGATTGAAGCTTTCTTT | . | TRBV2 | . | TRBJ1-1
CASRQQGRGTEAFF | TGTGCCAGTAGGCAGCAGGGAAGAGGCACTGAAGCTTTCTTT | . | TRBV19 | . | TRBJ1-1
CASRQTRDRGYGYTF | TGTGCCAGTAGGCAAACCCGGGACAGGGGCTATGGCTACACCTTC | TRBD1 | TRBV19 | . | TRBJ1-2
CASSLKSQDNYQETQYF | TGTGCCAGCAGCTTGAAGTCCCAGGATAATTACCAAGAGACCCAGTACTTC | . | TRBV5-6 | . | TRBJ2-5
CASSNTGTSGGTQYF | TGTGCCAGCAGTAACACCGGGACTAGCGGGGGGACCCAGTACTTC | TRBD2 | TRBV6-5 | once | TRBJ2-5
CASSIRQGLDIQYF | TGTGCCAGCTCAATCCGACAGGGGTTGGACATTCAGTACTTC | TRBD1 | TRBV18 | . | TRBJ2-4
CASILTLGLSGNTIYF | TGTGCCAGCATCCTGACTCTAGGCCTCTCTGGAAACACCATATATTTT | . | TRBV6-6 | . | TRBJ1-3
CASSQKLPGTGELFF | TGCGCCAGCAGCCAAAAGTTACCAGGGACCGGGGAGCTGTTTTTT | . | TRBV4-3 | once | TRBJ2-2
CAISAGIGGELFF | TGTGCCATCAGTGCAGGGATCGGCGGGGAGCTGTTTTTT | . | TRBV10-3 | few | TRBJ2-2
CASKAGGRTDTQYF | TGTGCCAGCAAGGCGGGGGGGCGTACAGATACGCAGTATTTT | TRBD2 | TRBV6-5 | . | TRBJ2-3
CATSDQGQIPQETQYF | TGTGCCACCAGTGATCAGGGACAGATCCCACAAGAGACCCAGTACTTC | TRBD1 | TRBV24-1 | . | TRBJ2-5
CASSQAPGTEYGYTF | TGCGCCAGCAGCCAAGCCCCCGGGACAGAGTATGGCTACACCTTC | TRBD1 | TRBV4-1 | once | TRBJ1-2
CASSMGQGIYNEQFF | TGCGCCAGCAGCATGGGACAGGGTATCTACAATGAGCAGTTCTTC | TRBD1 | TRBV5-1 | . | TRBJ2-1
CASSLVGGHEQYF | TGCGCCAGCAGCTTGGTTGGGGGCCACGAGCAATACTTC | . | TRBV5-1 | . | TRBJ2-7
CASSLQVFEAFF | TGTGCCAGCAGCTTACAGGTATTTGAAGCTTTCTTT | . | TRBV7-9 | . | TRBJ1-1
CASSLRQGVDQYF | TGTGCCAGCAGTCTACGACAGGGGGTTGACCAGTACTTC | TRBD1 | TRBV6-5 | . | TRBJ2-5
CASSLAPGQGANTEAFF | TGTGCCAGCAGTTTAGCCCCTGGGCAGGGCGCGAACACTGAAGCTTTCTTT | . | TRBV27 | . | TRBJ1-1
CASSLGVSYEQYF | TGTGCCAGCAGTTTAGGGGTTTCCTACGAGCAGTACTTC | . | TRBV6-6 | . | TRBJ2-7
CASSTGGGYNSPLHF | TGTGCCAGCAGCACAGGGGGGGGATATAATTCACCCCTCCACTTT | TRBD1 | TRBV7-9 | . | TRBJ1-6
CASIGPTSGGSYEQYF | TGTGCCAGCATTGGCCCCACTAGCGGGGGTTCCTACGAGCAGTACTTC | TRBD2 | TRBV2 | few | TRBJ2-7
CASSPGTLSNQPQHF | TGCGCCAGCAGCCCCGGGACTTTGAGCAATCAGCCCCAGCATTTT | . | TRBV4-1 | . | TRBJ1-5
CASSQAGGEQYF | TGTGCCAGCAGCCAAGCAGGAGGCGAGCAGTACTTC | . | TRBV3-1/TRBV3-2 | . | TRBJ2-7
CASSLQGLGNQPQHF | TGTGCCAGCTCACTACAGGGGTTAGGCAATCAGCCCCAGCATTTT | TRBD1 | TRBV18 | . | TRBJ1-5
CASSLGQGNYEQYF | TGTGCCAGCAGCCTCGGACAGGGGAACTACGAGCAGTACTTC | TRBD1 | TRBV7-9 | . | TRBJ2-7
CASSTRTGGLFYEQYF | TGTGCCAGCAGTACAAGGACAGGGGGCCTCTTCTACGAGCAGTACTTC | TRBD1 | TRBV27 | . | TRBJ2-7
CASSVGSSSGSGEKLFF | TGTGCCAGCAGCGTAGGGAGTTCATCTGGGTCGGGAGAAAAACTGTTTTTT | . | TRBV9 | . | TRBJ1-4